The 28 T cell receptor beta chains listed next were all sequenced from one sample in a study of vaccination and CD4 T cells after COVID-19. The treatment here: roughly ten-day PBMC culture with coronavirus spike peptide pools or control peptides (ViraFEST assay). Their specific antigens are unknown. The Oncomine TCR Beta short-read assay was applied to DNA of cultured CD4+ T cells. TCRdb called the PCR reads again in MiXCR, with one record for every CDR3 protein. This table has fewer than 9,500 distinct CDR3 sequences, roughly three fifths appearing once. Sequencing input: CD4+ T cells from blood, cultured in vitro. The source of these receptors is a human donor who had recovered from COVID-19.

This clonotype was counted a few times. CDR3 in DNA: TGTGCCAGCAGCTTAGCGAGGGCTAGGGCTGACGAAAAACTGTTTTTT. Translating it yields CASSLARARADEKLFF. V is TRBV7-9 and J is TRBJ1-4; D is unresolved. The CDR3 contains 16 residues. Looked up from germline, CDR1 is SEHNR and CDR2 is FQNEAQ (reference sequence). V lost 0 bases to trimming and J lost 8 bases, with 16 bases between them.

This CDR3 reads CASSYFRDTNGELFF. The CDR3 DNA is TGTGCCAGCAGTTATTTTCGGGACACCAACGGGGAGCTGTTTTTT. The gene calls are TRBV6-9 and TRBJ2-2, with D possibly being TRBD1 (6 bases). The CDR3 extends over 15 amino acids. V was shortened by 1 base and J by 7 bases, with 13 bases between the two germline ends. Germline CDR1 MNHGY, CDR2 SVAAGI.

This clonotype was observed a handful of times. This sequence joins TRBV6-1 and TRBJ1-1, with D perhaps matching TRBD1 (6 bases). The CDR3 is made up of 14 amino acids. Germline CDR1 MNHNS, CDR2 SASEGT. The V and J ends lost 6 bases and 0 bases respectively, with 11 bases between them. The CDR3 sequence is CASSLRGLNTEAFF. The CDR3 DNA reads TGTGCCAGCAGCCTCAGGGGACTGAACACTGAAGCTTTCTTT.

This clonotype was counted a few times. The chain is built from TRBV30 and TRBJ1-1; 7 nucleotides agree with TRBD1. From germline, CDR1 is GTSNPN and CDR2 SVGIG (reference sequence). Trimming cost V 8 bases and J 4 bases; bases outside gene matches: 16. The CDR3 is 15 residues long. The CDR3 DNA sequence: TGTGCCAGCAGCCCCAGGGGGGGCTCGACCACTGAAGCTTTCTTT. It yields the protein CASSPRGGSTTEAFF.

The sample holds one count of this clonotype. This chain uses TRBV28 with TRBJ1-2; D perhaps matches TRBD1 (5 bases). V was clipped by 6 bases and J by 2 bases, with 19 bases between them. This CDR3 region has 16 residues. Looked up from germline, CDR1 is MDHEN and CDR2 is SYDVKM. The CDR3 is CASRTLPTRGNYGYTF. The CDR3 coding sequence is TGTGCCAGCAGGACCCTCCCCACCCGGGGGAACTATGGCTACACCTTC.

The chain combines TRBV19 with TRBJ1-1, with unresolved D. Germline V gene lookup returns CDR1 LNHDA and CDR2 SQIVND (reference sequence). V lost 3 bases to trimming and J lost 5 bases, with 19 bases between them. The CDR3 has 16 residues. The CDR3 DNA follows: TGTGCCAGTAGTATTATTGGCCATAATCAAGGTACTGAAGCTTTCTTT. This sequence encodes CASSIIGHNQGTEAFF.

V gene TRBV2 combines with J gene TRBJ1-5; the D gene is possibly TRBD1 (6 bases). The CDR3 contains 13 residues. The V end lost 6 bases, the J end lost 5 bases, and 11 bases lay between the germline ends. Germline values: CDR1 SNHLY, CDR2 FYNNEI. In DNA form, the CDR3 reads TGTGCCAGCAGGGCACAGGGTTATCAGCCCCAGCATTTT. Its protein is CASRAQGYQPQHF.

This clonotype was observed a few times. J is TRBJ2-5 and V is TRBV24-1; possibly TRBD2 for D (5 bases). This CDR3 has 14 amino acids. The germline V and J ends were trimmed by 1 base and 9 bases, with 14 bases remaining between them. In germline, CDR1 is KGHDR, CDR2 SFDVKD. The CDR3 DNA is TGTGCCACCAGTGATTTATCGGGGTACGAGGCCCAGTACTTC. The encoded protein is CATSDLSGYEAQYF.

The chain links TRBV2 to TRBJ1-5, with a possible D match to TRBD1 (5 bases). The CDR3 length is 16 residues. Trimming removed 5 bases from V and 4 bases from J, with 18 bases in between. The germline CDR1 and CDR2 sequences are SNHLY and FYNNEI. The CDR3 loop is CASSKVYGTGNQPQHF. The CDR3 region has the DNA TGTGCCAGCAGTAAAGTGTATGGGACGGGAAATCAGCCCCAGCATTTT. The full variable domain, with the rest looked up from reference TRBV2 and TRBJ1-5, is EPEVTQTPSHQVTQMGQEVILRCVPISNHLYFYWYRQILGQKVEFLVSFYNNEISEKSEIFDDQFSVERPDGSNFTLKIRSTKLEDSAMYFCASSKVYGTGNQPQHFGDGTRLSIL.

In this sample, this clonotype is hyperexpanded. V and J are TRBV6-2 or TRBV6-3 and TRBJ1-2; TRBD1 matches 8 bases. The germline V gene has CDR1 MNHEY and CDR2 SVGEGT. CDR3 size: 14 residues. J lost 2 bases, V lost 3 bases, and 2 bases had no gene match. The CDR3 here is CASSYGQGNYGYTF. The DNA for the CDR3 is TGTGCCAGCAGTTATGGACAGGGAAACTATGGCTACACCTTC.

The gene calls are TRBV7-9 and TRBJ1-2; no firm D call. This CDR3 is 17 amino acids long. Trimming took 5 bases from V and 4 from J, leaving 23 bases between them. Germline CDR1 reads SEHNR; CDR2 reads FQNEAQ (reference sequence). This CDR3 reads CASSPTSTRTGRYGYTF. Here the CDR3 DNA reads TGTGCCAGCAGCCCAACATCGACACGGACGGGTCGCTATGGCTACACCTTC.

This clonotype has more than one count but fewer than ten. V usage is TRBV20-1 and J usage is TRBJ1-4; weak D call: TRBD1 (6 bases). Germline assignment: CDR1 DFQATT and CDR2 SNEGSKA (reference sequence). V lost 0 bases to trimming and J lost 2 bases, with 13 bases between them. The CDR3 is made up of 16 amino acids. CDR3 loop: CSARERGPATNEKLFF. The CDR3 DNA is TGCAGTGCTAGAGAGCGGGGGCCGGCGACTAATGAAAAACTGTTTTTT.

The rearrangement joins TRBV3-1 to TRBJ1-2, with unresolved D. This CDR3 spans 17 amino acids. V was pared by 4 bases and J by 0 bases, with 18 bases between. Germline CDR1 is LGHDT and CDR2 is YNNKEL (reference sequence). The CDR3 here is CASSPTPWAPANYGYTF. The CDR3 bases are TGTGCCAGCAGCCCAACCCCGTGGGCGCCGGCTAACTATGGCTACACCTTC.

The V and J genes are TRBV11-3 and TRBJ1-6; D not certain. CDR1 is SGHNT and CDR2 is YENEEA in the germline V gene. The CDR3 spans 16 residues. Between the trimmed V and J ends, which lost 5 bases and 8 bases, there was a span of 19 bases. The chain's CDR3 is CASSHRTLLTHSPLHF. The CDR3 nucleotides are TGTGCCAGCAGCCACCGGACCCTGTTAACCCATTCACCCCTCCACTTT. Full variable domain (outside the CDR3, taken from reference TRBV11-3 and TRBJ1-6): EAGVVQSPRYKIIEKKQPVAFWCNPISGHNTLYWYLQNLGQGPELLIRYENEEAVDDSQLPKDRFSAERLKGVDSTLKIQPAELGDSAVYLCASSHRTLLTHSPLHFGNGTRLTVT.

The chain combines TRBV19 with TRBJ2-2, with 7 bases aligning to TRBD2. Germline V gene sequence: CDR1 LNHDA, CDR2 SQIVND (reference sequence). V was clipped by 6 bases and J by 3 bases; unmatched bases: 4. There are 14 residues in the CDR3. CDR3 DNA: TGTGCCAGTAGGGAACTAGCGCACACCGGGGAGCTGTTTTTT. Translated: CASRELAHTGELFF.

The rearrangement uses TRBV27 and TRBJ2-2; 9 positions match TRBD2. Germline V lookup: CDR1 MNHEY, CDR2 SMNVEV (reference sequence). Trimming removed 2 bases from V and 0 bases from J; junction bases left unmatched: 10. The CDR3 covers 19 residues. The CDR3 sequence is CASSLIGSGRPANTGELFF. CDR3 bases: TGTGCCAGCAGTTTAATTGGTAGCGGGAGACCCGCGAACACCGGGGAGCTGTTTTTT.

The chain recombines TRBV7-3 with TRBJ2-3; D gene ambiguous. The CDR3 consists of 13 residues. The germline gives CDR1 SGHTA, CDR2 FQGTGA. Trimming left V 2 bases short and J 1 base short, with 4 bases between. The CDR3: CASSLPGTDTQYF. CDR3 coding DNA: TGTGCCAGCAGCTTACCGGGCACAGATACGCAGTATTTT.

The chain recombines TRBV20-1 with TRBJ1-1; 9 bases are shared with TRBD1. The CDR3 covers 16 residues. CDR1 DFQATT and CDR2 SNEGSKA come from the germline V gene (reference sequence). The V segment lost 5 bases and the J segment 1 base; nucleotides outside the gene matches: 11. CDR3 region: CSALMPGQGWNTEAFF. CDR3 bases: TGCAGTGCTCTTATGCCGGGACAGGGATGGAACACTGAAGCTTTCTTT.

In its sample, this clonotype was seen once. The J gene is TRBJ1-2, the V gene TRBV7-9; TRBD1 matches 7 bases. CDR1 SEHNR and CDR2 FQNEAQ come from the germline V gene (reference sequence). The CDR3 spans 14 residues. The trim removed 5 bases at V and 1 base at J, leaving 4 bases unmatched. The CDR3 coding sequence is TGTGCCAGCAGCCCCGGGACAGTTAACTATGGCTACACCTTC. Its protein product is CASSPGTVNYGYTF.

The chain links TRBV5-4 to TRBJ2-2; perhaps D is TRBD1 or TRBD2 (5 bases each). This CDR3 is built from 19 residues. Trimming took off 0 bases at V and 6 bases at J, with 24 bases between the two ends. Germline-derived CDR1 and CDR2 are SGHNT and YYREEE (reference sequence). The CDR3: CASSLGDTGPSLKAGELFF. Here the CDR3 DNA reads TGTGCCAGCAGCTTGGGTGACACGGGACCGTCACTAAAGGCCGGGGAGCTGTTTTTT.

This chain uses TRBV11-3 with TRBJ1-1, with D tentatively TRBD1 (5 bases). The CDR3 runs to 14 residues. CDR1 is SGHNT and CDR2 is YENEEA in the germline V gene. V shed 5 bases and J shed 0 bases, with 10 bases lying between them. CDR3 coding DNA: TGTGCCAGCAGCCCGGGGGGTTTGAACACTGAAGCTTTCTTT. Protein product: CASSPGGLNTEAFF.

The chain has TRBV5-4 and TRBJ1-1; D uncertain. Looked up from germline, CDR1 is SGHNT and CDR2 is YYREEE (reference sequence). The CDR3 runs to 14 residues. The V end lost 6 bases, the J end lost 0 bases, and 12 bases lay between the germline ends. This CDR3 is CASTPVDLNTEAFF. CDR3 nucleotide sequence: TGTGCCAGCACCCCTGTAGATCTGAACACTGAAGCTTTCTTT.

V usage is TRBV19 and J usage is TRBJ1-2; 9 bases align to TRBD1. With V trimmed by 3 bases and J by 2 bases, 4 bases remained unmatched. Germline assignment: CDR1 LNHDA and CDR2 SQIVND (reference sequence). This CDR3 comprises 15 residues. The CDR3 here is CASSMGQGGNYGYTF. The CDR3 coding sequence is TGTGCCAGTAGTATGGGACAGGGTGGAAACTATGGCTACACCTTC. The entire variable domain, with the rest obtained from reference TRBV19 and TRBJ1-2, is as follows: DGGITQSPKYLFRKEGQNVTLSCEQNLNHDAMYWYRQDPGQGLRLIYYSQIVNDFQKGDIAEGYSVSREKKESFPLTVTSAQKNPTAFYLCASSMGQGGNYGYTFGSGTRLTVV.

This chain links TRBV6-1 with TRBJ2-2; possibly TRBD1 or TRBD2 for D (6 bases each). The germline gives CDR1 MNHNS, CDR2 SASEGT. Trimming cost V 11 bases and J 5 bases, with 12 bases left between them. CDR3 size: 12 residues. CDR3 coding DNA: TGTGCCTCCCGAGGGGGGACCGGGGAGCTGTTTTTT. It translates to CASRGGTGELFF.

This chain uses TRBV27 with TRBJ2-1; the D gene is possibly TRBD2 (6 bases). CDR3 length: 15 amino acids. Germline V lookup: CDR1 MNHEY, CDR2 SMNVEV (reference sequence). V lost 6 bases and J 3 bases, leaving 15 bases between the germline ends. CDR3 bases: TGTGCCAGCAGCCCACAGGAGGGAAGCTACAATGAGCAGTTCTTC. This encodes CASSPQEGSYNEQFF.

The chain recombines TRBV4-1 with TRBJ2-3; no clear D gene. CDR1 and CDR2 from the germline V gene are MGHRA and YSYEKL. This CDR3 has 14 residues. The V gene lost 0 bases and the J gene lost 3 bases, with 7 bases spanning the gap. DNA for the CDR3: TGCGCCAGCAGCCAAGATTCCGTGACAGATACGCAGTATTTT. Amino acid sequence: CASSQDSVTDTQYF.

The chain carries TRBV6-4 and TRBJ2-1; D possibly corresponds to TRBD1 (5 bases). V lost 6 bases, J lost 4 bases, and 16 bases lay in between. Germline loops: CDR1 MRHNA, CDR2 SNTAGT. This CDR3 contains 15 residues. Here the CDR3 DNA reads TGTGCCAGCAGCCAGGGCGGAGAACCTTACAATGAGCAGTTCTTC. Protein sequence: CASSQGGEPYNEQFF.

The chain joins TRBV7-9 to TRBJ2-5, with a tentative D call TRBD2 (6 bases). The CDR3 consists of 14 residues. Trimming took 2 bases from V and 5 from J, leaving 12 bases between them. Germline V gives CDR1 SEHNR, CDR2 FQNEAQ (reference sequence). CDR3 in amino acids: CASSLSRLDETQYF. The DNA for the CDR3 is TGTGCCAGCAGCTTAAGTAGACTAGATGAGACCCAGTACTTC.